This TCR beta chain was captured by sequencing in a study of T cell responses to AZD1222 COVID-19 vaccine. Measured with immunoSEQ multiplex PCR; TCRdb has only the in-frame clones, and not every one. The table has about 140,000 clones, 85% to 95% seen once. Study-wide results and caveats: Only a handful of AZD1222 recipients, more than 5 in all, had baseline seropositivity. As reported, nearly half of all spike-specific TCRs target variant regions that are unmutated. Spike-specific TCR breadth and depth went up after people got two AZD1222 doses. Clonal diversity may have been underestimated in mostly white British donors.

This clone has just one count. What it binds is not known. The starting material was peripheral blood, obtained after recovery from COVID-19. This sequence was found in an adult who had recovered from COVID-19.

CDR3 nucleotide sequence: TGTGCCAGCAGTACCGTGGGATTAACCTACAATGAGCAGTTCTTC. Residues: CASSTVGLTYNEQFF. The rearrangement joins TRBV6-2 or TRBV6-3 to TRBJ2-1; D is undetermined. The V gene's germline CDR1 is MNHEY and CDR2 SVGEGT. This CDR3 is built from 15 residues. Trimming removed 5 bases at V and 2 bases at J, with 13 bases between.